One and the same sample provided the 14 T cell receptor beta chains below, sequenced in a study of T cells expressing NK-cell markers. TCRdb reprocessed the 5' RACE reads; each CDR3 protein has one entry and no DNA is given. The clone table shows 30,000 or so distinct CDR3 sequences, with the ten largest holding about 55%. The sample consisted of blood T cells: a sorted CD56 or NKG2C T cell subset, CD4+ or CD8+ T cells, or bulk PBMC T cells (not recorded which). The receptors were gathered from a woman aged 18 to 69 in good health.

The chain links TRBV2 to TRBJ2-7; TCRdb's assignment of TRBD2 cannot be checked, as there is no DNA. There are 13 residues in the CDR3. Germline V gene lookup returns CDR1 SNHLY and CDR2 FYNNEI. The CDR3 sequence is CAPRASGAYEQYF.

CDR3 loop: CASSPDSKGTEAFF. J is TRBJ1-1 and V is TRBV27; absent DNA, TCRdb's TRBD1 call cannot be checked. The germline V gene encodes CDR1 MNHEY and CDR2 SMNVEV (reference sequence). The CDR3 runs 14 residues.

The chain is built from TRBV28 and TRBJ2-3; the D gene TCRdb calls, TRBD2, cannot be checked with no DNA. In germline, CDR1 is MDHEN, CDR2 SYDVKM. There are 15 residues in the CDR3. CDR3 loop: CASRWSGSPTDTQYF.

This chain joins TRBV7-9 and TRBJ2-2. The germline gives CDR1 SEHNR, CDR2 FQNEAQ (reference sequence). The CDR3 runs to 13 residues. Here the CDR3 reads CASSLAPVGELFF.

This chain joins TRBV7-3 and TRBJ2-3; TCRdb's D call of TRBD2 is untestable without DNA. The CDR3 covers 17 residues. Germline V lookup: CDR1 SGHTA, CDR2 FQGTGA. The CDR3 sequence: CASSSTSERGPADTQYF.

V is TRBV4-1 and J is TRBJ1-6; TCRdb's D call, TRBD1, is unchecked because there is no DNA. The CDR3 consists of 15 residues. CDR1 is MGHRA, CDR2 YSYEKL, per germline. CDR3 sequence: CASSQATPVDSPLHF.

This clonotype is medium-sized by frequency. The gene calls are TRBV24-1 and TRBJ2-1; TCRdb proposes TRBD2, but this gene call is untestable without DNA. Looked up from germline, CDR1 is KGHDR and CDR2 is SFDVKD. CDR3 length: 16 amino acids. The CDR3 loop reads CATSDSRAGSNNEQFF.

The chain uses TRBV21-1 and TRBJ1-2; the TCRdb D gene call, TRBD1, has no DNA to confirm it. TRBV21-1 is a pseudogene locus. CDR3 length: 13 residues. The CDR3 spells CASSYGIFYGYTF.

The chain is built from TRBV3-1 and TRBJ2-7; absent DNA, TCRdb's TRBD1 call cannot be checked. This CDR3 spans 16 amino acids. The germline V gene has CDR1 LGHDT and CDR2 YNNKEL (reference sequence). CDR3 residues: CASSQDGSTPTYEQYF.

The rearrangement uses TRBV12-5 and TRBJ2-2. Germline V gives CDR1 LGHNT, CDR2 FRNRAP. This CDR3 has 14 amino acids. The CDR3 sequence is CASGPWGNTGELFF.

This chain joins TRBV5-1 and TRBJ2-2; TCRdb returns TRBD2, unconfirmable since there is no DNA. The CDR3 runs 16 residues. Per the germline V gene, CDR1 is SGHRS and CDR2 is YFSETQ. This CDR3 is CASSWDGTSGSGELFF.

This chain connects TRBV27 to TRBJ1-2. Germline V gene sequence: CDR1 MNHEY, CDR2 SMNVEV (reference sequence). This CDR3 has 15 residues. CDR3 residues: CASSLTLSGDYGYTF.

The chain uses TRBV4-1 and TRBJ1-3. The CDR3 has 15 residues. Germline V gives CDR1 MGHRA, CDR2 YSYEKL. CDR3 sequence: CASSQEAEPGNTIYF.

The chain combines TRBV6-5 with TRBJ2-7. The CDR3 loop spans 14 amino acids. CDR1 is MNHEY and CDR2 is SVGAGI in the germline V gene. The chain's CDR3 is CASSYSRSAYEQYF.